A selection of T cell receptor beta chains follows, all from one sample in a study of persistence of HIV-infected CD4 T cells. Repertoires were generated with immunoSEQ multiplex PCR, while TCRdb's copy carries only in-frame clones and drops some. The sample records roughly 41,000 clones, around 80% being singletons. The antigens of these receptors remain unknown. The sequencing used CD4+ T cells sorted from PBMCs after approximately 18-hour stimulation, collected from a patient who received antiretroviral therapy. The receptors originated from an adult man with HIV who was CMV-seropositive. The conserved cysteine and the conserved F or W are not part of the CDR3 here.

TRBV28	TRBJ1-2	ASSLDRGRSYGYT
TRBV28	TRBJ1-1	ASGDSFTEAF
TRBV10-2	TRBJ1-2	ASSLTQDGYT
TRBV5-1	TRBJ1-1	ASALGGDTEAF
TRBV9	TRBJ2-1	ASSVGDEQF
TRBV6-5	TRBJ2-2	ASSYSAGGAGELF
TRBV12-5	TRBJ2-3	ASGLTPTDTQY
TRBV6-5	TRBJ1-4	ATKVSGGQGVKLF
TRBV19	TRBJ1-6	ASTRDPGYNSPLH
TRBV7-2	TRBJ1-3	ASSLEQARTGNTIY
TRBV11-2	TRBJ1-5	ASSSFDRGQGSNQPQH
TRBV12-5	TRBJ1-5	ASGRGQNQPQH
TRBV20-1	TRBJ1-4	SASEGRRTNEKLF
TRBV7-8	TRBJ2-2	ASSRDRWGLTGELF
TRBV7-2	TRBJ2-1	ASSGQRGGHHNEQF
TRBV5-1	TRBJ2-5	ASSPGQGAGETQY
TRBV2	TRBJ1-5	ASSDRENQPQH
TRBV5-8	TRBJ2-1	ASSLLKTLRTNEQF
TRBV5-5	TRBJ2-2	ASSPRLVFTGELF
TRBV6-5	TRBJ1-2	ASRPTTGGNYGYT
TRBV18	TRBJ1-5	ASSPNSDQPQH
TRBV6-1	TRBJ2-3	ASSENSGGAADTQY
TRBV6-5	TRBJ1-3	ASSPLRGNTIY
TRBV19	TRBJ1-1	ASRLRATMNTEAF
TRBV5-4	TRBJ1-1	ASRKKMGNRGQNTEAF
TRBV7-9	TRBJ1-2	ASSPGQINYGYT
TRBV7-2	TRBJ2-3	ASSSQVGQGGN
TRBV18	TRBJ2-7	ASSPPASYEQY
TRBV3-1/TRBV3-2	TRBJ1-5	ASSRGTDSNQPQH
TRBV7-9	TRBJ1-6	ASSLESGYNSPLH
TRBV14	TRBJ1-2	ASSRWEGGYT
TRBV29-1	TRBJ1-1	SVSGPKGTEAF
TRBV12-3/TRBV12-4	TRBJ1-1	ASSISGSRAF
TRBV12-3/TRBV12-4	TRBJ2-3	ASSPGYTQY
TRBV2	TRBJ1-6	ASSIDSTRDT
TRBV2	TRBJ2-3	ASSRGGITDTQY
TRBV10-2	TRBJ1-2	ASREQGLHGYT
TRBV12-3/TRBV12-4	TRBJ2-3	ASSSSDLAQY
TRBV27	TRBJ2-1	ASSPIVPSNEQF
TRBV10-3	TRBJ1-5	AISVTDGQGSNQPQH
TRBV29-1	TRBJ2-7	SVEGEGEQY
TRBV7-9	TRBJ2-1	ASSLRGPYNEQF
TRBV7-2	TRBJ1-1	ASSLTHRGTEAF
TRBV6-5	TRBJ2-2	AIQRQGGNTGELF
TRBV5-1	TRBJ2-2	ASARDSSTGELF
TRBV21-1	TRBJ2-4	ASSKGIDYQTSAKNIQY
TRBV7-9	TRBJ1-4	ASSSLSGTANEKLF
TRBV5-1	TRBJ2-3	ASSSFGGGANGDTQY
TRBV19	TRBJ2-7	ASSATSGGFDEQY
TRBV9	TRBJ2-3	ASSVAGTGTDTQY
TRBV19	TRBJ1-2	ASGRQAYGYT
TRBV6-2/TRBV6-3	TRBJ1-1	ASSEGRETF
TRBV6-5	TRBJ1-2	ASSPSTGRGYT
TRBV28	TRBJ1-5	ASSFGTGISNQPQH
TRBV2	TRBJ1-1	ATQEGGSNTEAF